What follows are 13 T cell receptor beta chains derived from one specimen sequenced in a study of T cells in Graves' hyperthyroidism and ophthalmopathy. TCR beta CDR3 sequences were amplified from RNA transcripts. The primer set for the first-round RT-PCR of the TCR CDR3 was HTBI. TCRdb reprocessed the multiplex PCR reads via MiXCR and lists one record per CDR3 protein. This table holds more than 450,000 distinct CDR3 sequences, around 15% found once. The sample was blood. These receptors originate from a woman in her thirties or forties with Graves' hyperthyroidism.

At least ten counts were recorded for this clonotype. The chain's CDR3 is CSATGGREGPDTQYF. The CDR3, as DNA: TGCAGTGCCACCGGTGGGCGGGAGGGTCCAGATACGCAGTATTTT. V gene TRBV20-1 combines with J gene TRBJ2-3; 9 bases fit TRBD2. The germline V gene has CDR1 DFQATT and CDR2 SNEGSKA (reference sequence). Trimming took 6 bases from V and 4 from J; bases not matched to a gene: 11. The CDR3 has 15 residues.

This clonotype was found many times. This chain links TRBV20-1 with TRBJ1-1; D is ambiguous. This CDR3 spans 12 amino acids. With 3 bases removed from V and 1 base from J, the gap between germline ends came to 6 bases. Germline-derived CDR1 and CDR2 are DFQATT and SNEGSKA (reference sequence). CDR3 residues: CSARGRNTEAFF. In DNA form, the CDR3 reads TGCAGTGCTAGGGGGAGGAACACTGAAGCTTTCTTT.

This clonotype was observed a few times. This chain connects TRBV19 to TRBJ1-5; TRBD1 might be the D (6 bases). Trimming shortened V by 4 bases and J by 3 bases, and 13 bases separated the two germline ends. CDR3 length: 15 residues. CDR1 is LNHDA, CDR2 SQIVND, per germline (reference sequence). The CDR3 loop reads CASSNQGGNNQPQHF. The CDR3 DNA is TGTGCCAGTAGTAACCAAGGGGGTAACAATCAGCCCCAGCATTTT.

The V gene is TRBV6-2 or TRBV6-3, the J gene TRBJ2-5; D gene unclear. Trimming shortened V by 7 bases and J by 3 bases, and 15 bases separated the two germline ends. The CDR3 consists of 14 residues. The V gene's germline CDR1 is MNHEY and CDR2 SVGEGT. The CDR3 is CASNEAIRKETQYF. The CDR3 coding sequence is TGTGCCAGCAACGAAGCGATCCGAAAAGAGACCCAGTACTTC.

With regard to this clonotype: This could be a read error, since a much larger clone is one nucleotide away. The chain has TRBV10-3 and TRBJ2-7, with 8 bases aligning to TRBD1. CDR1 and CDR2 from the germline V gene are ENHRY and SYGVKD. This CDR3 region has 14 residues. CDR3 sequence (DNA): TGTACCACGATTCAGGGGGCGCAATTCTACGAGCAGTACTTC. Encoded protein: CTTIQGAQFYEQYF.

This clonotype was observed at least ten times. The gene calls are TRBV6-1 and TRBJ2-7; D assignment may be TRBD1 or TRBD2 (5 bases each). This CDR3 has 13 residues. Germline lookup yields CDR1 MNHNS and CDR2 SASEGT. Trimming left V 8 bases short and J 4 bases short, with 15 bases between. The DNA of the CDR3 is TGTGCCAGCGAAGCGGACACCTATTACGAGCAGTACTTC. Its protein product is CASEADTYYEQYF.

This clonotype was counted many times. The chain carries TRBV20-1 and TRBJ2-7; D ambiguous. The CDR3 runs to 15 residues. V was shortened by 3 bases and J by 0 bases, with 15 bases between the two germline ends. Per the germline V gene, CDR1 is DFQATT and CDR2 is SNEGSKA (reference sequence). The CDR3 nucleotides are TGCAGTGCTAGCTTCGCTCGAACCAGCTCCTACGAGCAGTACTTC. It translates to CSASFARTSSYEQYF.

This clonotype appeared many times. The rearrangement links TRBV10-2 to TRBJ2-2; 9 bases line up with TRBD1. CDR1 is WSHSY, CDR2 SAAADI, per germline. The V gene end was trimmed by 5 bases and the J gene end by 3 bases; junction bases not matched to a gene: 10. This CDR3 is 17 amino acids long. CDR3 region: CASSNGGQGRDTGELFF. DNA for the CDR3: TGCGCCAGCAGTAACGGGGGACAGGGACGCGACACCGGGGAGCTGTTTTTT.

In this sample, this clonotype turned up many times. The rearrangement joins TRBV28 to TRBJ2-2, with 8 bases aligning to TRBD1. Germline CDR1 is MDHEN and CDR2 is SYDVKM. The CDR3 runs 15 residues. The ends lost 4 bases at V and 6 bases at J; junction bases unmatched: 7. The CDR3 coding sequence is TGTGCCAGCAGTTATAACAGGGGGGTTGCCGGGGAGCTGTTTTTT. This translates into CASSYNRGVAGELFF.

This clonotype was seen more than once but under ten times. This sequence joins TRBV4-1 and TRBJ1-1; no firm D call. The CDR3 length is 15 residues. Trimming removed 2 bases from V and 0 bases from J, with 10 bases in between. Germline V gene sequence: CDR1 MGHRA, CDR2 YSYEKL. CDR3 sequence reads: CASSQLALMNTEAFF. In nucleotides, the CDR3 is TGCGCCAGCAGCCAATTGGCGCTGATGAACACTGAAGCTTTCTTT.

This clonotype was seen at least ten times. V usage is TRBV18 and J usage is TRBJ2-5; D uncertain. Trimming stripped 10 bases from V and 5 bases from J, with 17 bases between. This CDR3 is 13 amino acids long. The germline gives CDR1 KGHSH, CDR2 LQKENI. CDR3 sequence: CATQWSSLETQYF. The CDR3 region has the DNA TGTGCCACCCAGTGGAGTAGTTTGGAGACCCAGTACTTC.

This clonotype was picked up a small number of times. The chain combines TRBV28 with TRBJ1-4; D call uncertain. Per the germline V gene, CDR1 is MDHEN and CDR2 is SYDVKM. The CDR3 totals 14 residues. V was clipped by 4 bases and J by 4 bases, with 10 bases between them. The CDR3 bases are TGTGCCAGCAGTTCGGCAAATCTTAATGAAAAACTGTTTTTT. As protein: CASSSANLNEKLFF.

This clonotype was detected many times. V usage is TRBV28 and J usage is TRBJ1-2; 7 bases align to TRBD1. CDR1 is MDHEN, CDR2 SYDVKM, per germline. The CDR3 totals 17 residues. V trimming: 7 bases; J trimming: 4 bases; junction bases outside the gene matches: 18. The CDR3 nucleotides are TGTGCCAGCACTCCTCTCGGGACAGAGAGGGATTTCTATGGCTACACCTTC. This codes for CASTPLGTERDFYGYTF.